The clone carrying this T cell receptor (beta chain) was seen a handful of times. TCRbeta library preparation incorporated unique molecular identifiers. TCRdb re-called the PCR reads with MiXCR, one entry per CDR3 protein. Counted here are 400,000 to 500,000 distinct CDR3 sequences, approximately 11% occurring once; the ten biggest clones make up approximately 5%. The CDR3 loop spans 16 amino acids. Between the trimmed V and J ends, which lost 3 bases and 9 bases, there was a span of 22 bases. The germline CDR1 and CDR2 sequences are SGHDT and YYEEEE. This record belongs to a study of T-cell reconstitution after alpha-beta-depleted transplantation in children.

This TCR came from a human donor who donated a stem cell graft to a child with acute myeloid leukemia. The chain recombines TRBV5-6 with TRBJ2-1, with a possible D match to TRBD1 (6 bases). The sample consisted of PBMCs from the stem cell graft donor, taken from the stem cell graft. CDR3 sequence (DNA): TGTGCCAGCAGCTCTATCGGAAATACAGGGAAGAGTGAGCAGTTCTTC. Protein: CASSSIGNTGKSEQFF.